The clone carrying this T cell receptor beta chain was seen a single time. What it binds is unknown. In the same sample, other DNA sequences code for this CDR3. Unstimulated Tregs (CD4+CD25+CD127-) and CD4+CD25- non-Tregs were sorted from PBMCs. Germline values: CDR1 SGHNT, CDR2 YYREEE (reference sequence). The CDR3 contains 15 residues. V gave up 0 bases and J gave up 3 bases, with 13 bases separating them. The method was immunoSEQ multiplex PCR; TCRdb's version includes in-frame clones alone and lacks a portion of them. Here the sample spans some 100,000 clones, roughly 92% being singletons. These data originate in a study of Tregs in tolerant kidney transplant recipients. The study's findings and limits: The small number of patients limits these findings pending further validation. The most relevant donor-specific Treg TCRbeta repertoire apparently came from expansion with activated donor B cells. No direct test of biological reproducibility was done here.

This chain links TRBV5-4 with TRBJ2-7, with D possibly matching TRBD1 (6 bases). This receptor was identified in a human donor in good health. Material for sequencing was CD4+ T cells from blood. CDR3: CASSLGGGGHYEQYF. The CDR3 bases are TGTGCCAGCAGCTTGGGTGGGGGCGGACACTACGAGCAGTACTTC.